This T cell receptor beta chain was profiled in a study of blood T cell repertoires in COVID-19. Turning to the study itself: COVID-19 samples collected from the United States, Italy and Spain covered acute and convalescent phases. Sample material is recorded as cDNA or gDNA derived from T cells, B-cell-depleted T cells, or PBMCs.

The CDR3 contains 16 residues. Per germline, CDR1 MNHEY and CDR2 SMNVEV (reference sequence). V trimming: 3 bases; J trimming: 9 bases; junction bases outside the gene matches: 10. Study processing details: How many nucleated cells were present was estimated from reference gene primer amplification. Produced via immunoSEQ multiplex PCR; TCRdb's table is partial and in-frame only. For V, J and clone size, that table is used; D and trimming come from the DNA. Seen here are some 150,000 clones, about 86% observed once, and the top ten hold roughly 3.4%. Sequencing was carried out using peripheral blood. The receptor was derived from an older man with acute or convalescent COVID-19. The genes are TRBV27 and TRBJ2-1, with TRBD2 identical over 11 bases. The CDR3 reads CASSFATSGGTGEQFF. CDR3 in DNA: TGTGCCAGCAGTTTCGCCACTAGCGGGGGTACAGGTGAGCAGTTCTTC.